This T cell receptor (beta chain) was recorded in a study of PD-L1 blockade in urothelial cancer (dated by TCRdb to 2016 to 2017). With respect to the entire study: Every patient began therapy in the mid-2010s and was given atezolizumab 1,200 mg intravenously every 3 weeks. Durable clinical benefit was achieved by nine patients but not by the remaining 20. A median of roughly 140,000 T cells and 83,000 or so unique TCRs was obtained from blood samples, and a median clonality of roughly 0.074 was observed. Pretreatment blood TCR-seq was available for nearly 30 patients, at least one posttreatment blood collection was obtained for around 25 patients, and tumor TCR-seq was available for around 25 patients. An exploratory multi-omic analysis was conducted of the somatic, immune and clinical correlates of response to PD-L1 blockade with atezolizumab in urothelial cancer. Progression-free survival longer than 6 months counted as durable clinical benefit, and TCR features were additionally tested against both progression-free and overall survival. Patients had an ECOG performance status of 0 or 1 and had received between 0 and 3 prior chemotherapy regimens. Pretreatment tumor samples, along with matched peripheral blood serially collected before and after atezolizumab treatment, were subjected to TCR sequencing. Blood samples were analyzed at 3 weeks after treatment start (second dose) and at 6 weeks after treatment start. In the same patients, pretreatment tumors underwent whole exome sequencing and RNA sequencing in addition to TCR sequencing. About 90% of the roughly 30 patients were identified as males with urothelial cancer of bladder origin, and a prior smoking history was reported by 18 of 29 patients.

Each PCR received spiked-in synthetic TCR analog templates so that absolute template abundance could be estimated from read counts. Using the immunoSEQ assay, TCRbeta CDR3 regions were amplified from genomic DNA with bias-controlled V and J gene primers. Sequencing of rearranged TCRbeta segments was done at approximately 20X coverage. From the authors' description of their analysis: Sequencing errors were corrected by clustering and CDR3s were annotated against IMGT to assign V, D and J genes. Only productive TCRbeta rearrangements were used in downstream analyses, excluding out-of-frame or stop-codon sequences. Clonality was computed as one minus Shannon entropy normalized by the log of the number of unique productive sequences. Clones differing between time points or between blood and tumor were identified by Fisher's exact test with Benjamini-Hochberg correction at adjusted p below 0.01. Here the immuneACCESS table is served through TCRdb, limited to in-frame sequences with V and J called. Missing clones are a known gap in these copies; in checked studies unresolved V genes cover under half, and the rest lacks a known reason. The D gene and trimming were derived from the DNA, and the V and J assignments and clone size from that table. This sample is represented by 15,000 to 20,000 clones; approximately 82% of them were singletons. The ten largest account for 1.5% to 2% of the sample.

V is cut back by 2 bases and J by 5 bases, with 15 bases in the junction unmatched. The CDR3 measures 18 amino acids from cysteine to phenylalanine. Just CDR3 DNA is preserved here, 54 bases in frame from base 1. CDR1 is given as SGHTA and CDR2 as FQGNSA, both from the germline V gene. About this clone: Its cognate antigen has yet to be identified. No much larger clone exists at a distance of one base, and base qualities are not known.

Findings and caveats that apply to the study as a whole: Because the sample size was small (n of about 30) and many exploratory analyses were performed, the results are intended to be hypothesis-generating. Patients with durable benefit showed greater expansion of tumor-associated TCR clones in peripheral blood 3 weeks after starting treatment (n ≈ 20, p = 0.022). A pretreatment peripheral blood TCR clonality below the median was linked to improved progression-free and overall survival.

The meaning of the sample's time point label: peripheral blood 6 weeks after treatment start. The cohort comprised around 31 patients with locally advanced or metastatic urothelial carcinoma treated at Memorial Sloan Kettering on a trial protocol. Peripheral blood mononuclear cells were collected pretreatment and during treatment, at between 1 and 8 total time points per patient. The Qiagen DNeasy Blood extraction kit was used to purify genomic DNA from total PBMCs and from tumor samples. PBMCs were collected pretreatment and during treatment, and were isolated and stored as previously described. In this chain, TRBV7-2 is recombined with TRBJ2-5, with 9 middle bases fitting TRBD2. The source was PBMCs, collected around atezolizumab (anti-PD-L1) treatment. The sequence was obtained from a man between 50 and 59 years old with urothelial cancer. The nucleotide sequence reads TGTGCCAGCAGCTTACGAGGGGGTCTAGCGGGGAGGAGGGAGACCCAGTACTTC. This translates into CASSLRGGLAGRRETQYF.